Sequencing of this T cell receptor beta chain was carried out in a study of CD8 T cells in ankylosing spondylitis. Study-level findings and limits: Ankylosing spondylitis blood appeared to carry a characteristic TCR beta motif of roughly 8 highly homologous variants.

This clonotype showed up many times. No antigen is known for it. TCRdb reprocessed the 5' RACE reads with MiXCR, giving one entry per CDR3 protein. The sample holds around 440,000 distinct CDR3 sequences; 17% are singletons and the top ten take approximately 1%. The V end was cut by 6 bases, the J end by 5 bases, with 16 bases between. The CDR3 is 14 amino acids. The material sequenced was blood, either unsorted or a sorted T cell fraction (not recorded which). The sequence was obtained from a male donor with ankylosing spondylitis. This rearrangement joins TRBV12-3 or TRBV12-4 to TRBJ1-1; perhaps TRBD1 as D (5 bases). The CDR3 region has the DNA TGTGCCAGCAGGCGTACAGGAAGGGATACTGAAGCTTTCTTT. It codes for CASRRTGRDTEAFF.